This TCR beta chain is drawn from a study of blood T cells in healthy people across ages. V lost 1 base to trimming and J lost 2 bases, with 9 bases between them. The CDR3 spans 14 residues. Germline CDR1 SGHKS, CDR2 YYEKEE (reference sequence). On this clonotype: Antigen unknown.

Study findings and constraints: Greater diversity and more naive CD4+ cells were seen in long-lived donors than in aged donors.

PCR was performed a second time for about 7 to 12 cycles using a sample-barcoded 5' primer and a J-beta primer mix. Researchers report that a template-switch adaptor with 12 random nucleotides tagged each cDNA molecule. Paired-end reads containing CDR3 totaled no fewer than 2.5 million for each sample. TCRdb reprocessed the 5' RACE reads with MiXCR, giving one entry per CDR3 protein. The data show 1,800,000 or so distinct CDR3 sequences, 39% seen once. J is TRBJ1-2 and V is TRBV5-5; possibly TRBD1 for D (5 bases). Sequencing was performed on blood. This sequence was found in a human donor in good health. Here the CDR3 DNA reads TGTGCCAGCAGCTTGTGGACATCCAACTATGGCTACACCTTC. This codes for CASSLWTSNYGYTF.